One sample yielded the 4 T cell receptor beta chains listed below, sequenced in a study of early stage breast cancer tumors. Measured with immunoSEQ multiplex PCR; TCRdb has only the in-frame clones, and not every one. Among some 5,800 clones listed, around 70% were seen once. Material: normal breast tissue next to the tumor. All receptors come from a person aged 35-55 years with breast cancer.

The rearrangement joins TRBV2 to TRBJ2-7; D is perhaps TRBD1 or TRBD2 (5 bases each). V was cut by 5 bases and J by 6 bases, with 14 bases left in between. The CDR3 contains 13 residues. CDR1 is SNHLY and CDR2 is FYNNEI in the germline V gene. The CDR3 protein is CASSNPLGREQYF. The CDR3 DNA sequence: TGTGCCAGCAGTAATCCCCTGGGACGCGAGCAGTACTTC.

J is TRBJ2-3 and V is TRBV5-6; no definite D call. V was clipped by 4 bases and J by 6 bases, with 18 bases between them. This CDR3 region has 15 residues. CDR1 is SGHDT, CDR2 YYEEEE, per germline. CDR3 bases: TGTGCCAGCAGCGGTTTCTTCGTCTCAACGGATACGCAGTATTTT. Its translation is CASSGFFVSTDTQYF. Full variable domain (outside the CDR3, taken from reference TRBV5-6 and TRBJ2-3): DAGVTQSPTHLIKTRGQQVTLRCSPKSGHDTVSWYQQALGQGPQFIFQYYEEEERQRGNFPDRFSGHQFPNYSSELNVNALLLGDSALYLCASSGFFVSTDTQYFGPGTRLTVL.

This rearrangement joins TRBV7-9 to TRBJ2-1; maybe TRBD2 (5 bases). Trimming stripped 2 bases from V and 8 bases from J, with 16 bases between. The CDR3 is 15 amino acids. The germline CDR1 and CDR2 sequences are SEHNR and FQNEAQ (reference sequence). CDR3 bases: TGTGCCAGCAGCTTATTCCGGTCGGCGGAGGATGAGCAGTTCTTC. This translates into CASSLFRSAEDEQFF.

The chain combines TRBV2 with TRBJ1-2, with D unresolved. Germline V gives CDR1 SNHLY, CDR2 FYNNEI. Trimming cost V 0 bases and J 2 bases, with 10 bases left between them. The CDR3 contains 15 residues. CDR3 amino acids: CASSEAQGFNYGYTF. CDR3 bases: TGTGCCAGCAGTGAAGCGCAAGGTTTCAACTATGGCTACACCTTC.